This T cell receptor (beta chain) emerged from a study of a mutant IDH1 vaccine in newly diagnosed glioma. In this sample, this clone turned up a few times. Antigen specificity is unknown. With 2 bases removed from V and 7 bases from J, the gap between germline ends came to 9 bases. This CDR3 spans 13 amino acids. Looked up from germline, CDR1 is LNHDA and CDR2 is SQIVND (reference sequence). Some clones are missing from TCRdb's copy, which holds only in-frame ones; the method was immunoSEQ multiplex PCR. The data show more than 55,000 clones, around four fifths seen once. Sample time point: week 35, safety follow-up. Mutant IDH1 20-mer peptide, at 300 ug, made up each vaccine dose, with topical imiquimod.

This receptor was identified in a man aged 25 to 40 with glioma. The rearrangement joins TRBV19 to TRBJ1-5; no clear D gene. The sequencing used PBMCs, collected from a glioma patient whose treatment included an IDH1 peptide vaccine. The CDR3 sequence: CASSIQAGQPQHF. The CDR3 DNA sequence: TGTGCCAGTAGTATACAGGCGGGACAGCCCCAGCATTTT.